The 32 T cell receptor beta chains reported below all come from one sample, sequenced in a study of T cell responses to AZD1222 COVID-19 vaccine. The protocol was immunoSEQ multiplex PCR, while the TCRdb copy is restricted to in-frame clones and leaves out a portion. The sample holds about 86,000 clones, about nine tenths seen once. Sequencing used peripheral blood, obtained on day 0 of AZD1222 vaccination. The receptors originated from an adult in good health.

The V gene is TRBV12-5, the J gene TRBJ2-7, with unresolved D. This CDR3 is built from 14 residues. Germline-derived CDR1 and CDR2 are LGHNT and FRNRAP. Trimming took 5 bases from V and 4 from J, leaving 15 bases between them. The CDR3 DNA reads TGTGCTAGTGGTCTCGCGCCCCAGGTTTACGAGCAGTACTTC. Translated: CASGLAPQVYEQYF. The complete variable domain, with remaining parts taken from reference TRBV12-5 and TRBJ2-7, reads DARVTQTPRHKVTEMGQEVTMRCQPILGHNTVFWYRQTMMQGLELLAYFRNRAPLDDSGMPKDRFSAEMPDATLATLKIQPSEPRDSAVYFCASGLAPQVYEQYFGPGTRLTVT.

This clone was recorded once. The rearrangement uses TRBV5-5 and TRBJ2-6, with D perhaps matching TRBD2 (5 bases). CDR1 is SGHKS, CDR2 YYEKEE, per germline (reference sequence). The V end lost 1 base, the J end lost 0 bases, and 11 bases lay between the germline ends. The CDR3 spans 17 residues. The CDR3 region is CASSLNTGSSGANVLTF. Here the CDR3 DNA reads TGTGCCAGCAGCTTGAACACGGGAAGCTCTGGGGCCAACGTCCTGACTTTC.

This CDR3 is CSVGTSGRRETQYF. The CDR3 DNA follows: TGCAGCGTTGGCACTAGCGGGAGACGAGAGACCCAGTACTTC. The chain combines TRBV29-1 with TRBJ2-5; the match to TRBD2 covers 11 bases. J gave up 4 bases and V 4 bases, and 5 bases lay outside the gene matches. Germline CDR1 SQVTM, CDR2 ANQGSEA. The CDR3 runs 14 residues.

This chain connects TRBV2 to TRBJ1-1, with D hard to call. Looked up from germline, CDR1 is SNHLY and CDR2 is FYNNEI. Deletions cut 3 bases from V and 7 bases from J, with 12 bases between. This CDR3 has 13 residues. The DNA for the CDR3 is TGTGCCAGCAGTGATGGGGTGATGGTTGAAGCTTTCTTT. It yields the protein CASSDGVMVEAFF.

V gene TRBV20-1 combines with J gene TRBJ1-1; D not resolved. With 5 bases removed from V and 8 bases from J, the gap between germline ends came to 12 bases. Germline CDR1 reads DFQATT; CDR2 reads SNEGSKA (reference sequence). The CDR3 runs 11 residues. Written as DNA, the CDR3 is TGCAGTGCTGGCCGGGATCAAGAAGCTTTCTTT. Its protein is CSAGRDQEAFF.

The rearrangement links TRBV6-1 to TRBJ2-2; 9 positions agree with TRBD1. CDR1 MNHNS and CDR2 SASEGT come from the germline V gene. The CDR3 length is 15 residues. V lost 6 bases, J lost 7 bases, and 9 bases stayed unmatched. Here the CDR3 DNA reads TGTGCCAGCAGGGGCACAGGGGGCGGTGGCGGGGAGCTGTTTTTT. Its translation: CASRGTGGGGGELFF.

The V gene is TRBV19, the J gene TRBJ1-3, with D uncertain. The CDR3 runs to 14 residues. The germline gives CDR1 LNHDA, CDR2 SQIVND (reference sequence). V lost 5 bases to trimming and J lost 0 bases, with 8 bases between them. The CDR3 sequence: CASSRQTSGNTIYF. The DNA of the CDR3 is TGTGCCAGTAGTCGGCAAACCTCTGGAAACACCATATATTTT.

CDR3 sequence: CSVLQGAGTDTQYF. The DNA of the CDR3 is TGCAGCGTTTTACAGGGCGCCGGCACAGATACGCAGTATTTT. The chain joins TRBV29-1 to TRBJ2-3; tentative D call: TRBD1 (6 bases). V lost 5 bases and J lost 1, with 13 bases in between. The germline gives CDR1 SQVTM, CDR2 ANQGSEA. The CDR3 consists of 14 residues.

This chain joins TRBV7-9 and TRBJ2-7; TRBD1 matches 10 bases. V lost 0 bases, J lost 3 bases, and 8 bases stayed unmatched. The CDR3 loop spans 17 amino acids. From germline, CDR1 is SEHNR and CDR2 FQNEAQ (reference sequence). In DNA, the CDR3 is TGTGCCAGCAGCTTAGCGCGGAGGGGACAGGGGCACTACGAGCAGTACTTC. Protein: CASSLARRGQGHYEQYF. Together with reference TRBV7-9 and TRBJ2-7, the CDR3 gives the full variable domain: DTGVSQNPRHKITKRGQNVTFRCDPISEHNRLYWYRQTLGQGPEFLTYFQNEAQLEKSRLLSDRFSAERPKGSFSTLEIQRTEQGDSAMYLCASSLARRGQGHYEQYFGPGTRLTVT.

The chain links TRBV30 to TRBJ1-3; D not resolved. V lost 0 bases and J lost 3, with 12 bases in between. From germline, CDR1 is GTSNPN and CDR2 SVGIG (reference sequence). The CDR3 runs 15 residues. The CDR3 sequence: CAWSVRARYGNTIYF. CDR3 DNA: TGTGCCTGGAGTGTACGAGCTCGGTATGGAAACACCATATATTTT.

V usage is TRBV18 and J usage is TRBJ2-7, with TRBD1 matching 7 bases. V shed 3 bases, J shed 5 bases, and the junction held 10 bases outside the gene matches. CDR1 and CDR2 (germline): KGHSH, LQKENI. The CDR3 is 15 amino acids. The CDR3 DNA sequence: TGTGCCAGCTCACCCCCGACAGGGAGAATCCACGAGCAGTACTTC. Encoded protein: CASSPPTGRIHEQYF.

The CDR3 reads CASSLGRASAYGYTF. In DNA form, the CDR3 reads TGCGCCAGCAGCCTTGGAAGGGCTTCTGCCTATGGCTACACCTTC. The chain uses TRBV5-1 and TRBJ1-2, with D unclear. This CDR3 is 15 amino acids long. Trimming shortened V by 4 bases and J by 4 bases, and 17 bases separated the two germline ends. CDR1 and CDR2 from the germline V gene are SGHRS and YFSETQ.

The J gene is TRBJ2-7, the V gene TRBV7-9, with D possibly called TRBD1 or TRBD2 (5 bases each). With 3 bases removed from V and 3 bases from J, the gap between germline ends came to 12 bases. The germline gives CDR1 SEHNR, CDR2 FQNEAQ (reference sequence). This CDR3 has 14 amino acids. CDR3 protein: CASSLGVRGYEQYF. For the CDR3, the DNA is TGTGCCAGCAGCTTGGGAGTTAGGGGCTACGAGCAGTACTTC.

V usage is TRBV7-9 and J usage is TRBJ2-5; D not resolved. From germline, CDR1 is SEHNR and CDR2 FQNEAQ (reference sequence). The CDR3 covers 15 residues. V was clipped by 2 bases and J by 4 bases, with 14 bases between them. CDR3 coding DNA: TGTGCCAGCAGCTTATGGGCCCAAAGGGTAGAGACCCAGTACTTC. It specifies CASSLWAQRVETQYF.

The chain employs TRBV28 and TRBJ1-1; D is undetermined. Trimming stripped 6 bases from V and 6 bases from J, with 11 bases between. Germline V gene data show CDR1 as MDHEN and CDR2 as SYDVKM. This CDR3 is built from 12 residues. The CDR3 loop reads CASRNLVAEAFF. The CDR3 region has the DNA TGTGCCAGCAGGAACCTGGTCGCTGAAGCTTTCTTT.

The chain links TRBV5-1 to TRBJ2-3; tentatively, D is TRBD2 (6 bases). V was cut by 0 bases and J by 0 bases, with 14 bases left in between. Germline CDR1 is SGHRS and CDR2 is YFSETQ. This CDR3 region has 17 residues. The CDR3: CASSLAPGLSSTDTQYF. The CDR3, as DNA: TGCGCCAGCAGCTTGGCCCCGGGACTTTCTAGCACAGATACGCAGTATTTT.

This chain connects TRBV27 to TRBJ1-2; possibly TRBD1 for D (6 bases). Trimming removed 6 bases at V and 3 bases at J, with 23 bases between. There are 17 residues in the CDR3. Germline V gives CDR1 MNHEY, CDR2 SMNVEV (reference sequence). CDR3 bases: TGTGCCAGCAGCTCCAGGTCCCGGGGGCTGGGGGACTATGGCTACACCTTC. This sequence encodes CASSSRSRGLGDYGYTF.

The chain is built from TRBV5-4 and TRBJ2-1; D may match TRBD1 or TRBD2 (6 bases each). Looked up from germline, CDR1 is SGHNT and CDR2 is YYREEE (reference sequence). V was shortened by 4 bases and J by 1 base, with 12 bases between the two germline ends. This CDR3 spans 15 amino acids. The CDR3 loop reads CASSPRGASYNEQFF. Here the CDR3 DNA reads TGTGCCAGCAGCCCTAGGGGGGCTTCCTACAATGAGCAGTTCTTC.

V gene TRBV7-8 combines with J gene TRBJ2-1; D may be TRBD2 (5 bases). V lost 3 bases and J lost 0, with 15 bases in between. The CDR3 consists of 17 residues. The germline V gene encodes CDR1 SGHVS and CDR2 FQNEAQ. The CDR3 reads CASSFWPPGSSYNEQFF. CDR3 DNA sequence: TGTGCCAGCAGCTTCTGGCCCCCGGGGTCCTCCTACAATGAGCAGTTCTTC.

This clone appeared a few times. The chain has TRBV5-6 and TRBJ2-7, with D maybe TRBD2 (6 bases). V was shortened by 3 bases and J by 3 bases, with 13 bases between the two germline ends. CDR1 is SGHDT and CDR2 is YYEEEE in the germline V gene. This CDR3 is 14 amino acids long. CDR3 in DNA: TGTGCCAGCAGCTGGGGGGTCGGTGACTACGAGCAGTACTTC. Encoded protein: CASSWGVGDYEQYF.

This clone was detected once. The chain is built from TRBV6-6 and TRBJ1-3, with D possibly being TRBD1 (6 bases). CDR3 length: 15 residues. V was cut by 5 bases and J by 2 bases, with 13 bases left in between. Germline V gene data show CDR1 as MNHNY and CDR2 as SVGAGI (reference sequence). The CDR3 region is CASSRSRGPGNTIYF. DNA of the CDR3: TGTGCCAGCAGTCGATCCAGGGGTCCTGGAAACACCATATATTTT.

About this clone itself: An end of the junction does not agree with germline; a read error may underlie this. The V gene is TRBV19, the J gene TRBJ1-5; 7 bases map to TRBD1. CDR1 and CDR2 from the germline V gene are LNHDA and SQIVND (reference sequence). This CDR3 has 16 residues. This CDR3 reads CASSLEGTGVAQPQHF. The CDR3 DNA reads TGTGCCAGTAGTTTAGAGGGCACAGGGGTGGCTCAGCCCCAGCATTTT.

The chain recombines TRBV27 with TRBJ1-2, with D possibly matching TRBD1 (5 bases). The CDR3 extends over 15 amino acids. Germline V gene data show CDR1 as MNHEY and CDR2 as SMNVEV (reference sequence). V lost 7 bases to trimming and J lost 4 bases, with 19 bases between them. DNA of the CDR3: TGTGCCAGCACCCCATATGGCCAGAGGGGCTATGGCTACACCTTC. This translates into CASTPYGQRGYGYTF.

The gene calls are TRBV7-2 and TRBJ2-2, with 12 bases aligning to TRBD1. V lost 6 bases, J lost 7 bases, and 12 bases stayed unmatched. The CDR3 runs to 17 residues. CDR1 is SGHTA, CDR2 FQGNSA, per germline. CDR3 region: CASSYRTGQGAYGELFF. CDR3 sequence (DNA): TGTGCCAGCAGTTATCGAACGGGACAGGGGGCTTACGGGGAGCTGTTTTTT.

The chain employs TRBV7-8 and TRBJ1-2; D remains unclear. The V gene's germline CDR1 is SGHVS and CDR2 FQNEAQ. The CDR3 contains 15 residues. Trimming took off 5 bases at V and 4 bases at J, with 17 bases between the two ends. The CDR3, as DNA: TGTGCCAGCAGCCCTAGAGAAGGGAACGCCTATGGCTACACCTTC. Its translation is CASSPREGNAYGYTF. Using reference TRBV7-8 and TRBJ1-2 for the parts outside the CDR3, the full variable domain is GAGVSQSPRYKVAKRGQDVALRCDPISGHVSLFWYQQALGQGPEFLTYFQNEAQLDKSGLPSDRFFAERPEGSVSTLKIQRTQQEDSAVYLCASSPREGNAYGYTFGSGTRLTVV.

J is TRBJ1-1 and V is TRBV5-1; D ambiguous. Trimming cost V 0 bases and J 4 bases, with 7 bases left between them. CDR1 and CDR2 from the germline V gene are SGHRS and YFSETQ. CDR3 length equals 13 residues. DNA for the CDR3: TGCGCCAGCAGCTTGGGGCAACTCACTGAAGCTTTCTTT. Protein: CASSLGQLTEAFF.

V usage is TRBV7-9 and J usage is TRBJ1-2; D gene uncertain. The CDR3 consists of 12 residues. The V gene's germline CDR1 is SEHNR and CDR2 FQNEAQ (reference sequence). V was shortened by 3 bases and J by 5 bases, with 7 bases between the two germline ends. The CDR3 nucleotides read TGTGCCAGCAGCTTGAGGTCTTATGGCTACACCTTC. Protein product: CASSLRSYGYTF. Full variable domain (missing parts from reference TRBV7-9 and TRBJ1-2): DTGVSQNPRHKITKRGQNVTFRCDPISEHNRLYWYRQTLGQGPEFLTYFQNEAQLEKSRLLSDRFSAERPKGSFSTLEIQRTEQGDSAMYLCASSLRSYGYTFGSGTRLTVV.

This clone occurred once. V and J are TRBV30 and TRBJ1-5; D uncertain. The CDR3 extends over 14 amino acids. V was shortened by 1 base and J by 4 bases, with 11 bases between the two germline ends. Germline loops: CDR1 GTSNPN, CDR2 SVGIG (reference sequence). CDR3 amino acids: CAWSGYSTNQPQHF. CDR3 nucleotide sequence: TGTGCCTGGAGTGGGTACAGCACAAATCAGCCCCAGCATTTT.

This chain uses TRBV3-1 (or the pseudogene TRBV3-2) with TRBJ1-2, with 8 positions matching TRBD1. Germline values: CDR1 LGHDT, CDR2 YNNKEL (reference sequence). Losses at the gene ends were 4 bases for V and 4 bases for J; bases not matched to a gene: 8. This CDR3 has 15 residues. The CDR3 here is CASSPGTGLSYGYTF. CDR3 bases: TGTGCCAGCAGCCCCGGGACAGGTTTATCCTATGGCTACACCTTC.

The chain combines TRBV5-1 with TRBJ2-1; 8 positions match TRBD1. Germline CDR1 and CDR2: SGHRS and YFSETQ. Losses at the gene ends were 4 bases for V and 9 bases for J; bases not matched to a gene: 6. The CDR3 is 13 amino acids. The CDR3 DNA reads as TGCGCCAGCAGCCTAGGACAGGGCGGTGAGCAGTTCTTC. This encodes CASSLGQGGEQFF.

The chain employs TRBV15 and TRBJ1-1, with 9 nucleotides matching TRBD1. V lost 7 bases, J lost 5 bases, and 11 bases stayed unmatched. This CDR3 contains 15 residues. The germline V gene has CDR1 LNHNV and CDR2 YYDKDF (reference sequence). CDR3 residues: CATNKFGTGRTEAFF. CDR3 in DNA: TGTGCCACCAACAAATTTGGGACAGGGAGAACTGAAGCTTTCTTT.

This clone appeared a single time. The chain has TRBV3-1 (or the pseudogene TRBV3-2) and TRBJ2-3, with 8 nucleotides matching TRBD2. This CDR3 spans 15 amino acids. Unmatched junction bases numbered 4, after V lost 5 bases and J lost 0 bases. The germline gives CDR1 LGHDT, CDR2 YNNKEL (reference sequence). CDR3 in DNA: TGTGCCAGCAGCTTACTAGCGGTTAGCACAGATACGCAGTATTTT. It translates to CASSLLAVSTDTQYF.